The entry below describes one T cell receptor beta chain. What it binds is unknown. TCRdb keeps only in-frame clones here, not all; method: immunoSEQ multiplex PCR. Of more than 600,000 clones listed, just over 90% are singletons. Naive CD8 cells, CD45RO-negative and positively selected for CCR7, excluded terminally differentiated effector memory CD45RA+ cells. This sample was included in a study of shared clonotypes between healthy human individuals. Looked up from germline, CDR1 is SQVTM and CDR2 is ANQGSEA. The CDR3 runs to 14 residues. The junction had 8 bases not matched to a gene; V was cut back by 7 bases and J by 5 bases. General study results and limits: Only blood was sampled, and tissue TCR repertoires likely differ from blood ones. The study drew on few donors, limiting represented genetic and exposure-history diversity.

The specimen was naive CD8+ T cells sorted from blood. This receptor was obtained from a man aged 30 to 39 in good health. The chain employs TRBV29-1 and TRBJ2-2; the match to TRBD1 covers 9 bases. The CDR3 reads CSATGGVETGELFF. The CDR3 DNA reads TGCAGCGCCACAGGGGGCGTAGAGACCGGGGAGCTGTTTTTT.